Sequencing of this T cell receptor beta chain was carried out in a study of cytomegalovirus exposure and HLA in healthy donors. Study in general: Early released data had about 85 million unique TCRs, all coming from HLA-typed donors.

Trimming at V came to 0 bases and at J to 5 bases, leaving 7 bases not matched to a gene. CDR1 is MNHEY, CDR2 SVGAGI, per germline. The CDR3 has 16 amino acids. It was with 60 Vbeta and 13 Jbeta primers that the PCR ran. Method: immunoSEQ multiplex PCR; TCRdb's copy keeps in-frame clones and lacks some. This table has about 140,000 clones, 82% appearing once. Findings of the study overall: Investigators reported 150 to 200 TCR beta chains as tied to cytomegalovirus.

Concerning this clone: Its antigen remains unknown.

This clonotype was obtained from a man in his thirties or forties in good health and CMV-seropositive. The sequenced sample consisted of PBMCs. The rearrangement joins TRBV6-5 to TRBJ2-3; 8 nucleotides agree with TRBD1. The CDR3 loop is CASSYSGQGGGDTQYF. The DNA for the CDR3 is TGTGCCAGCAGTTACTCCGGACAGGGAGGTGGAGATACGCAGTATTTT.